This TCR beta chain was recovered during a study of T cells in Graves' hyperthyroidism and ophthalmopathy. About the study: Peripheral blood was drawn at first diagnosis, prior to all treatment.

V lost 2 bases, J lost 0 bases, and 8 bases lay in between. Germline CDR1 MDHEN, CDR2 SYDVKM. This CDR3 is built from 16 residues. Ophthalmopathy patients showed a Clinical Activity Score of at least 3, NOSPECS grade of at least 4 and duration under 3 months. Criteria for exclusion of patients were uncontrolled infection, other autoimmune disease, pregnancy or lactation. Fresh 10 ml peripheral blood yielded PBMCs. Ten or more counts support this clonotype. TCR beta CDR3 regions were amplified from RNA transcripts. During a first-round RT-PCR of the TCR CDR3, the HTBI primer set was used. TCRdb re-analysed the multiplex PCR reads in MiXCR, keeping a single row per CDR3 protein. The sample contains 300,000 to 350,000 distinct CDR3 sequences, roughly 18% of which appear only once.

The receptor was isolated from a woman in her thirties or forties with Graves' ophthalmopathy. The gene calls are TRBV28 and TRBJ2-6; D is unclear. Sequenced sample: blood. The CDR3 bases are TGTGCCAGCAGTTTACCCCTTCCCTCTGGGGCCAACGTCCTGACTTTC. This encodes CASSLPLPSGANVLTF.